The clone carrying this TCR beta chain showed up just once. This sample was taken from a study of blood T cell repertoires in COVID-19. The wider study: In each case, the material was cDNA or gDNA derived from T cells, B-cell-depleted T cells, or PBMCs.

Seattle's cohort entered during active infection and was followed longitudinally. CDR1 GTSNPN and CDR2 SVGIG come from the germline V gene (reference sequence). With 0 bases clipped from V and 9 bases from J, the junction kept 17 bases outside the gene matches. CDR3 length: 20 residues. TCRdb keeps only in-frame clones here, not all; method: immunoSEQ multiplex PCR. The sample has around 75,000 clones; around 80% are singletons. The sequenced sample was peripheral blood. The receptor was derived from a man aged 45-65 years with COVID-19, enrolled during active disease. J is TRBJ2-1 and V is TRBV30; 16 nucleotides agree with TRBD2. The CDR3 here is CAWSVLRGLAGGPGILEQFF. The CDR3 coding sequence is TGTGCCTGGAGTGTCTTGAGGGGACTAGCGGGAGGGCCAGGGATTCTTGAGCAGTTCTTC.